This passage covers 4 T cell receptor beta chains from one sample sequenced in a study of T-cell memory formation after mild COVID-19. Using its own MiXCR run on the 5' RACE reads, TCRdb lists one record per CDR3 protein. The table shows fewer than 700,000 distinct CDR3 sequences, with about 22% occurring only once. Source material: PBMCs or a T cell subset sorted from them (not recorded which). The receptors were gathered from an adult woman who had mild COVID-19 (a few samples of this study predate the infection). Cell type and time point are not known.

The V and J genes are TRBV20-1 and TRBJ2-7, with 7 positions matching TRBD2. The CDR3 is made up of 11 amino acids. The trim removed 6 bases at V and 12 bases at J, leaving 11 bases unmatched. The germline V gene encodes CDR1 DFQATT and CDR2 SNEGSKA (reference sequence). The DNA for the CDR3 is TGCAGTGCCCGAAGGTCGGGGGAGGGGTACTTC. It yields the protein CSARRSGEGYF.

CDR3 nucleotide sequence: TGTGCCAGCAACATGCATTGGGTTAACTATGGCTACACCTTC. It encodes CASNMHWVNYGYTF. The J gene is TRBJ1-2, the V gene TRBV6-2 or TRBV6-3; D gene unclear. The CDR3 sequence is 14 residues long. Per germline, CDR1 MNHEY and CDR2 SVGEGT. V lost 7 bases to trimming and J lost 1 base, with 13 bases between them.

V and J are TRBV5-4 and TRBJ1-4; TRBD1 matches at 12 bases. Per germline, CDR1 SGHNT and CDR2 YYREEE (reference sequence). The CDR3 has 17 amino acids. V dropped 4 bases and J dropped 4; count of bases not matched to a gene: 8. The chain's CDR3 is CASSQGTGGAGNEKLFF. In DNA, the CDR3 is TGTGCCAGCAGCCAAGGGACAGGGGGCGCCGGTAATGAAAAACTGTTTTTT.

The chain combines TRBV19 with TRBJ2-7; 7 nucleotides align to TRBD2. Unmatched junction bases numbered 4, after V lost 4 bases and J lost 1 base. The CDR3 has 14 residues. Germline V lookup: CDR1 LNHDA, CDR2 SQIVND (reference sequence). The CDR3 reads CASSRVAGSYEQYF. CDR3 sequence (DNA): TGTGCCAGTAGTAGGGTAGCGGGTTCCTACGAGCAGTACTTC. Drawing the rest from reference TRBV19 and TRBJ2-7, the complete variable domain is DGGITQSPKYLFRKEGQNVTLSCEQNLNHDAMYWYRQDPGQGLRLIYYSQIVNDFQKGDIAEGYSVSREKKESFPLTVTSAQKNPTAFYLCASSRVAGSYEQYFGPGTRLTVT.